The 8 T cell receptor beta chains below all came from one sample that was sequenced in a study of cytomegalovirus exposure and HLA in healthy donors. Amplification used 60 Vbeta primers and 13 Jbeta primers. Clones were read by immunoSEQ multiplex PCR, and TCRdb kept only the in-frame ones, dropping some. The table lists approximately 140,000 clones, 84% of them singletons. Sequencing was done on a sample of PBMCs. All receptors come from a man aged 45-65 years in good health and CMV-seronegative.

There are a few counts of this clone. The J gene is TRBJ2-1, the V gene TRBV5-1, with D perhaps TRBD2 (7 bases). The CDR3 runs 17 residues. Trimming shortened V by 5 bases and J by 3 bases, and 21 bases separated the two germline ends. Germline V gene sequence: CDR1 SGHRS, CDR2 YFSETQ. CDR3 coding DNA: TGCGCCAGCAGGGGGCCGGGGGGCCACGGGTACTACAATGAGCAGTTCTTC. Amino acid sequence: CASRGPGGHGYYNEQFF.

This clone was observed a few times. The V call is TRBV19, the J call TRBJ2-1; TRBD2 is a possible D gene (6 bases). CDR1 is LNHDA and CDR2 is SQIVND in the germline V gene (reference sequence). CDR3 size: 16 residues. Trimming cost V 1 base and J 2 bases, with 12 bases left between them. CDR3 region: CASSIVLWGAYNEQFF. Written as DNA, the CDR3 is TGTGCCAGTAGTATAGTCCTTTGGGGGGCCTACAATGAGCAGTTCTTC.

V usage is TRBV2 and J usage is TRBJ2-3, with TRBD1 matching 9 bases. Germline CDR1 SNHLY, CDR2 FYNNEI. Losses at the gene ends were 4 bases for V and 2 bases for J; bases not matched to a gene: 7. The CDR3 loop spans 16 amino acids. The CDR3 DNA sequence: TGTGCCAGCAGTGGCTGGGACAGGGCCATCACAGATACGCAGTATTTT. Protein: CASSGWDRAITDTQYF.

The V gene is TRBV4-3, the J gene TRBJ2-7; the match to TRBD1 covers 7 bases. V gave up 4 bases and J gave up 3 bases; unmatched junction bases: 6. The CDR3 runs 14 residues. CDR1 is LGHNA, CDR2 YSLEER, per germline. CDR3: CASSRGRQGYEQYF. The CDR3 bases are TGCGCCAGCAGCCGAGGTAGACAGGGCTACGAGCAGTACTTC.

The chain uses TRBV2 and TRBJ2-3; TRBD1 matches at 7 bases. The CDR3 loop spans 15 amino acids. Per the germline V gene, CDR1 is SNHLY and CDR2 is FYNNEI. The J segment lost 3 bases and the V segment lost 5 bases, leaving 8 bases of the junction unmatched. The CDR3 is CASSSRDSFTDTQYF. The CDR3 coding sequence is TGTGCCAGCAGTTCCCGGGACAGTTTTACAGATACGCAGTATTTT.

The chain links TRBV7-2 to TRBJ1-5; TRBD1 might be the D (6 bases). V was clipped by 3 bases and J by 0 bases, with 9 bases between them. The germline V gene has CDR1 SGHTA and CDR2 FQGNSA. The CDR3 is made up of 15 amino acids. CDR3 nucleotide sequence: TGTGCCAGCAGCTTCAGGGGCGATAGCAATCAGCCCCAGCATTTT. Translation gives CASSFRGDSNQPQHF.

This clone was seen only a few times. The rearrangement joins TRBV11-1 to TRBJ2-3, with 8 nucleotides matching TRBD2. The germline V gene encodes CDR1 SGHAT and CDR2 FQDESV (reference sequence). With 0 bases clipped from V and 6 bases from J, the junction kept 11 bases outside the gene matches. CDR3 length: 17 residues. CDR3 amino acids: CASSLAMLRGADDTQYF. In DNA form, the CDR3 reads TGTGCCAGCAGCTTAGCGATGCTGCGGGGGGCCGACGATACGCAGTATTTT. The full variable domain, completed using reference TRBV11-1 and TRBJ2-3, is EAEVAQSPRYKITEKSQAVAFWCDPISGHATLYWYRQILGQGPELLVQFQDESVVDDSQLPKDRFSAERLKGVDSTLKIQPAELGDSAMYLCASSLAMLRGADDTQYFGPGTRLTVL.

This clone was seen more than once but under ten times. CDR3 sequence: CASTTGLGQGEGEAFF. The CDR3 DNA follows: TGTGCCAGTACGACCGGGTTGGGACAGGGGGAGGGTGAAGCTTTCTTT. The chain recombines TRBV19 with TRBJ1-1, with 11 bases identical to TRBD1. The CDR3 spans 16 residues. The germline V gene encodes CDR1 LNHDA and CDR2 SQIVND (reference sequence). The ends lost 7 bases at V and 7 bases at J; junction bases unmatched: 14.